What follows is one TCR beta chain and its context. This specimen comes from a study of patients and donors after allogeneic stem cell transplantation. TCRdb re-analysed the RT-PCR reads in MiXCR, keeping a single row per CDR3 protein. The data show 110,000 or so distinct CDR3 sequences, around 35% seen once. Germline values: CDR1 SNHLY, CDR2 FYNNEI. There are 11 residues in the CDR3. Trimming removed 4 bases at V and 9 bases at J, with 9 bases between. The rearrangement uses TRBV2 and TRBJ1-1; no firm D call. This sequence originates from a human donor who was either an allogeneic HSCT recipient or a stem cell or donor lymphocyte infusion donor (not recorded which). It is not recorded whose cells these are; they may come from a transplant donor. Sequenced: blood, either unsorted or a sorted T cell fraction (not recorded which). The CDR3 loop is CASSVREKAFF. CDR3 DNA sequence: TGTGCCAGCAGTGTACGGGAGAAAGCTTTCTTT.